Listed below are T cell receptor beta chains from one sample, sequenced in a study of blood T cell repertoires in COVID-19. Sequenced by immunoSEQ multiplex PCR; TCRdb stores in-frame clones only, minus some. The sample contains a few hundred thousand clones, 92% of which appear only once. Input material: PBMCs or T cells enriched from blood (not recorded which). Receptors were obtained from a young woman who had recovered from COVID-19. Both conserved end residues are part of each CDR3.

V gene	CDR3 protein
TRBV3-1/TRBV3-2	CASSQGGLEQYF
TRBV6-2/TRBV6-3	CASSYNAPLGVTEAFF
TRBV10-1	CASSESPGVFNFSNQPQHF
TRBV7-2	CASSLSLLLLAGRQETQYF
TRBV13	CASSLTGEETQYF
TRBV5-8	CASSFRTGTGAGVAFF
TRBV4-3	CASSQDPNRDTGFTQYF
TRBV5-4	CASSTGQGIYGYTF
TRBV5-6	CASRHWGQDEQFF
TRBV2	CASRDFAGLRYEQYF
TRBV28	CASSSGGGEEIGYTF
TRBV5-1	CASSPDYLSYNEQFF
TRBV7-6	CASSSPGQPYEQYF
TRBV25-1	CASREIQGAAETQYF
TRBV4-3	CASSQVAGHKTGELFF
TRBV7-9	CASSHAGVGETQYF
TRBV7-2	CASSLAGQKSSPLHF
TRBV4-3	CASSQVILRGGDNEQFF
TRBV19	CASSRSGQYNEKLFF
TRBV28	CASSLNAFTEAFF
TRBV2	CASSDYRSTEAFF
TRBV6-4	CASSDSIRVTEAFF
TRBV4-1	CASSLGKGGYEQYF
TRBV6-2/TRBV6-3	CASSFEGTPYGYTF
TRBV7-9	CASSAGLAGNEQFF
TRBV28	CASKRGASYTDTQYF
TRBV28	CASTRQSYSNQPQHF
TRBV11-2	CASSLVSSGLMAHEQYF
TRBV6-5	CASSLPTSAYNEQFF
TRBV28	CASSLIGGTDEKLFF
TRBV19	CASRNGGGGSGNTIYF
TRBV4-1	CASSQEGTSTAHEQFF
TRBV5-1	CASSPAGQGAYGYTF
TRBV6-1	CASSQATGTHQPQHF
TRBV3-1/TRBV3-2	CASSLRRAREQYF